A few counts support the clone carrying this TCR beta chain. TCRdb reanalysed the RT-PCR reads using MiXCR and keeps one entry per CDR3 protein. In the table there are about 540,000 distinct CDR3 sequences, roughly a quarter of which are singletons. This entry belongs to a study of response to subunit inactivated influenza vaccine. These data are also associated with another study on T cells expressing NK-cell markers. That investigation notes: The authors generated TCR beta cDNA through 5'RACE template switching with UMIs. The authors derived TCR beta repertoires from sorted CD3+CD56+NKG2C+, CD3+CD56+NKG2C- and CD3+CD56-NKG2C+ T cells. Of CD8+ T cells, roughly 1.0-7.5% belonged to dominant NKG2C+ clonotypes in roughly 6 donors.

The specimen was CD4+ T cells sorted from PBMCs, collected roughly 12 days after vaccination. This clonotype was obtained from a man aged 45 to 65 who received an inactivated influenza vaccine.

CDR3 amino acids: CASNLGLAQETQYF. The CDR3 DNA is TGTGCCAGTAACTTGGGGCTAGCCCAAGAGACCCAGTACTTC. The chain has TRBV7-9 and TRBJ2-5; D assignment may be TRBD1 or TRBD2 (5 bases each). Germline V gives CDR1 SEHNR, CDR2 FQNEAQ (reference sequence). V shed 9 bases and J shed 1 base, with 15 bases lying between them. The CDR3 loop spans 14 amino acids. The full variable domain, completed using reference TRBV7-9 and TRBJ2-5, is DTGVSQNPRHKITKRGQNVTFRCDPISEHNRLYWYRQTLGQGPEFLTYFQNEAQLEKSRLLSDRFSAERPKGSFSTLEIQRTEQGDSAMYLCASNLGLAQETQYFGPGTRLLVL.